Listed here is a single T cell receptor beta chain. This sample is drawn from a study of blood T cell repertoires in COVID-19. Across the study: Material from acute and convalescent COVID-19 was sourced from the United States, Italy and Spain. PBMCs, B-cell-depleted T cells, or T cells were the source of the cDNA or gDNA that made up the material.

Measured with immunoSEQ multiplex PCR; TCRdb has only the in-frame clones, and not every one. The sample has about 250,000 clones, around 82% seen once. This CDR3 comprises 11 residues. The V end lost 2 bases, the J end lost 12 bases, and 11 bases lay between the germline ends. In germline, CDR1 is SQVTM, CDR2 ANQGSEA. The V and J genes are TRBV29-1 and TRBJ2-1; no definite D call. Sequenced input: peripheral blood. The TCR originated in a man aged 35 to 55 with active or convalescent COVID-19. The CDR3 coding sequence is TGCAGCGTTGAAACCTACAGCACGCAGTTCTTC. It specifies CSVETYSTQFF.